A single sample gave rise to the 21 T cell receptor beta chains below, sequenced in a study of blood T cell repertoires in COVID-19. Produced via immunoSEQ multiplex PCR; TCRdb's table is partial and in-frame only. Of about 180,000 clones in the sample, around 83% were seen once. The specimen sequenced was peripheral blood. Source of these receptors: a woman aged 25 to 45 with active or convalescent COVID-19.

The gene calls are TRBV3-1 (or the pseudogene TRBV3-2) and TRBJ2-1, with TRBD2 as a possible D gene (6 bases). The CDR3 is 14 residues long. Germline-derived CDR1 and CDR2 are LGHDT and YNNKEL (reference sequence). Trimming took off 4 bases at V and 8 bases at J, with 15 bases between the two ends. Here the CDR3 reads CASSPAGWGDEQFF. Written as DNA, the CDR3 is TGTGCCAGCAGCCCGGCGGGGTGGGGGGATGAGCAGTTCTTC.

CDR3 loop: CASSFLQGTEAFF. The CDR3 DNA reads TGTGCCAGCAGTTTTCTACAGGGGACTGAAGCTTTCTTT. The rearrangement links TRBV12-3 or TRBV12-4 to TRBJ1-1; the match to TRBD1 covers 7 bases. J gave up 5 bases and V 3 bases, and 3 bases lay outside the gene matches. This CDR3 has 13 amino acids.

The chain links TRBV10-3 to TRBJ1-1, with D possibly matching TRBD1 (6 bases). V gave up 0 bases and J gave up 7 bases, with 15 bases separating them. CDR3 length: 15 amino acids. Germline values: CDR1 ENHRY, CDR2 SYGVKD. The CDR3 region is CAISESAGADGEAFF. CDR3 sequence (DNA): TGTGCCATCAGTGAGTCAGCGGGGGCGGACGGTGAAGCTTTCTTT.

This rearrangement joins TRBV4-1 to TRBJ1-4; the match to TRBD1 covers 9 bases. Germline V gene lookup returns CDR1 MGHRA and CDR2 YSYEKL. The CDR3 runs 17 residues. V gave up 2 bases and J gave up 10 bases; unmatched junction bases: 14. The DNA of the CDR3 is TGCGCCAGCAGCCAACAAAGATGGGGACAGGGTACCGGAAAACTGTTTTTT. Translating gives CASSQQRWGQGTGKLFF.

This chain uses TRBV3-1 (or the pseudogene TRBV3-2) with TRBJ1-1; D may be TRBD1 (6 bases). Trimming shortened V by 3 bases and J by 1 base, and 15 bases separated the two germline ends. There are 16 residues in the CDR3. From germline, CDR1 is LGHDT and CDR2 YNNKEL (reference sequence). The CDR3 sequence is CASSHLRGGRNTEAFF. CDR3 DNA: TGTGCCAGCAGCCACTTACGGGGGGGCCGGAACACTGAAGCTTTCTTT.

The chain uses TRBV12-3 or TRBV12-4 and TRBJ1-4; no clear D. Trimming removed 6 bases from V and 4 bases from J, with 9 bases in between. CDR3 length equals 13 residues. The CDR3: CASSREDNEKLFF. CDR3 coding DNA: TGTGCCAGCAGCCGGGAAGATAATGAAAAACTGTTTTTT.

The chain couples TRBV7-8 to TRBJ2-7, with 7 bases aligning to TRBD1. This CDR3 is built from 11 residues. V dropped 5 bases and J dropped 9; count of bases not matched to a gene: 4. Per the germline V gene, CDR1 is SGHVS and CDR2 is FQNEAQ. CDR3 bases: TGTGCCAGCAGCCCGGACAGGAGGCAGTACTTC. As protein: CASSPDRRQYF.

This clone appeared once. V is TRBV9 and J is TRBJ2-5; D is undetermined. V lost 1 base and J 3 bases, leaving 10 bases between the germline ends. The CDR3 spans 14 residues. Germline V gene sequence: CDR1 SGDLS, CDR2 YYNGEE. CDR3 protein: CASSVNYREETQYF. The CDR3 nucleotides read TGTGCCAGCAGCGTAAACTATCGGGAAGAGACCCAGTACTTC.

The V and J genes are TRBV6-2 or TRBV6-3 and TRBJ2-1; TRBD2 agrees at 12 bases. Germline CDR1 MNHEY, CDR2 SVGEGT. The CDR3 contains 15 residues. V gave up 4 bases and J gave up 9 bases; unmatched junction bases: 7. CDR3 DNA: TGTGCCAGCAGTTTTACTAGCGGGGGGTCGGGTGAGCAGTTCTTC. Amino acids: CASSFTSGGSGEQFF.

This chain uses TRBV9 with TRBJ1-2; 7 bases map to TRBD1. This CDR3 spans 15 amino acids. V lost 2 bases to trimming and J lost 7 bases; unmatched junction nucleotides: 11. Germline loops: CDR1 SGDLS, CDR2 YYNGEE. The CDR3 region has the DNA TGTGCCAGCAGCGTTCGACAGGGCGGTGGGGGTGGCTACACCTTC. Translation: CASSVRQGGGGGYTF.

The chain links TRBV15 to TRBJ2-3, with D possibly TRBD2 on 7 matching bases. The germline V gene encodes CDR1 LNHNV and CDR2 YYDKDF (reference sequence). This CDR3 spans 15 amino acids. Deletions cut 0 bases from V and 7 bases from J, with 14 bases between. The CDR3 DNA sequence: TGTGCCACCAGCAGAGAGGGGGGGCGGATTTATACGCAGTATTTT. Its translation is CATSREGGRIYTQYF.

The chain uses TRBV28 and TRBJ1-2, with 10 bases fitting TRBD1. In germline, CDR1 is MDHEN, CDR2 SYDVKM. The CDR3 sequence is 14 residues long. Trimming took 6 bases from V and 7 from J; bases not matched to a gene: 8. CDR3 coding DNA: TGTGCCAGCAGACGACAGGGGGCGGTAGGTGGCTACACCTTC. Amino acids: CASRRQGAVGGYTF.

This clone was counted once. The chain combines TRBV5-4 with TRBJ2-2; 12 bases match TRBD2. Germline V gene lookup returns CDR1 SGHNT and CDR2 YYREEE (reference sequence). V lost 2 bases to trimming and J lost 5 bases; unmatched junction nucleotides: 1. CDR3 length: 15 residues. In DNA, the CDR3 is TGTGCCAGCAGCTTTCTAGCGGGAGGGACCGGGGAGCTGTTTTTT. Amino acids: CASSFLAGGTGELFF.

The chain carries TRBV7-9 and TRBJ2-7; TRBD1 is a possible D gene (6 bases). The CDR3 sequence is 15 residues long. Germline CDR1 and CDR2: SEHNR and FQNEAQ (reference sequence). V dropped 3 bases and J dropped 0 bases, with 12 bases sitting between them. CDR3 region: CASSFPGHSSYEQYF. Here the CDR3 DNA reads TGTGCCAGCAGCTTCCCGGGACATAGCTCCTACGAGCAGTACTTC.

The J gene is TRBJ1-6, the V gene TRBV6-5; D is unresolved. V was trimmed by 3 bases and J by 10 bases, leaving 19 bases between them. CDR1 is MNHEY, CDR2 SVGAGI, per germline. This CDR3 is built from 16 residues. The CDR3 reads CASSYSKRSAGSPLHF. DNA of the CDR3: TGTGCCAGCAGTTATAGTAAGCGGTCCGCTGGATCACCCCTCCACTTT.

This clone was picked up a small number of times. The genes are TRBV7-2 and TRBJ1-2; TRBD1 agrees at 11 bases. The CDR3 runs to 14 residues. Germline V gives CDR1 SGHTA, CDR2 FQGNSA. After removal of 5 bases from V and 8 bases from J, the junction contained 7 bases not matched to a gene. Here the CDR3 DNA reads TGTGCCAGCAGCCCGGGACAGGGGGTTGGGGGCTACACCTTC. This encodes CASSPGQGVGGYTF.

The rearrangement links TRBV18 to TRBJ1-5, with no clear D. CDR3 size: 14 residues. The germline gives CDR1 KGHSH, CDR2 LQKENI. V lost 2 bases and J 3 bases, leaving 8 bases between the germline ends. The CDR3 loop reads CASSPMSLNQPQHF. The CDR3 DNA is TGTGCCAGCTCACCAATGTCCCTCAATCAGCCCCAGCATTTT.

V is TRBV3-1 (or the pseudogene TRBV3-2) and J is TRBJ2-7; D is unresolved. Trimming removed 0 bases from V and 0 bases from J, with 9 bases in between. The germline V gene encodes CDR1 LGHDT and CDR2 YNNKEL (reference sequence). CDR3 length equals 15 residues. The CDR3 sequence is CASSQEAVSSYEQYF. In nucleotides, the CDR3 is TGTGCCAGCAGCCAAGAGGCCGTCAGCTCCTACGAGCAGTACTTC.

J is TRBJ1-1 and V is TRBV5-1; TRBD1 aligns across 7 bases. Germline CDR1 and CDR2: SGHRS and YFSETQ. The CDR3 has 16 amino acids. V lost 7 bases, J lost 0 bases, and 12 bases stayed unmatched. The CDR3 loop is CASSRDSLIMNTEAFF. CDR3 sequence (DNA): TGCGCCAGCTCCCGGGACAGCCTTATTATGAACACTGAAGCTTTCTTT.

The V gene is TRBV28, the J gene TRBJ1-1; D not certain. V was clipped by 3 bases and J by 9 bases, with 11 bases between them. The CDR3 is made up of 12 amino acids. Germline CDR1 and CDR2: MDHEN and SYDVKM. DNA of the CDR3: TGTGCCAGCAGTTTGGGAGAGAGTAAAGCTTTCTTT. Protein sequence: CASSLGESKAFF.

The rearrangement uses TRBV19 and TRBJ1-2, with D possibly being TRBD1 (5 bases). This CDR3 comprises 16 residues. Trimming took 7 bases from V and 2 from J, leaving 20 bases between them. Germline values: CDR1 LNHDA, CDR2 SQIVND (reference sequence). This CDR3 is CASTKGREDPNYGYTF. The CDR3 coding sequence is TGTGCCAGTACAAAAGGCAGGGAAGACCCCAACTATGGCTACACCTTC.